The T cell receptor (beta chain) described here comes from a study of blood T cell repertoires in COVID-19. About the study: Samples taken during acute and convalescent COVID-19 were collected in the United States, Italy and Spain. T cells, B-cell-depleted T cells, or PBMCs supplied cDNA or gDNA.

This clone showed up just a few times. In the authors' workflow: Amplifying reference gene primers gave estimates of nucleated cell counts. This table comes from immunoSEQ multiplex PCR, and its TCRdb copy is limited to in-frame clones, with some not included. V, J and clone size are taken as reported in that table, and D and trimming were inferred from the DNA itself. The sample includes around 100,000 clones, about 80% of them seen just once. Germline V lookup: CDR1 SGDLS, CDR2 YYNGEE. V lost 3 bases to trimming and J lost 3 bases, with 7 bases between them. This CDR3 spans 13 amino acids. Input material: peripheral blood. This TCR was sampled from a woman of 80 years or more with active or convalescent COVID-19. The chain couples TRBV9 to TRBJ1-3; no firm D call. CDR3 protein: CASSATYGNTIYF. DNA for the CDR3: TGTGCCAGCAGCGCGACTTATGGAAACACCATATATTTT.